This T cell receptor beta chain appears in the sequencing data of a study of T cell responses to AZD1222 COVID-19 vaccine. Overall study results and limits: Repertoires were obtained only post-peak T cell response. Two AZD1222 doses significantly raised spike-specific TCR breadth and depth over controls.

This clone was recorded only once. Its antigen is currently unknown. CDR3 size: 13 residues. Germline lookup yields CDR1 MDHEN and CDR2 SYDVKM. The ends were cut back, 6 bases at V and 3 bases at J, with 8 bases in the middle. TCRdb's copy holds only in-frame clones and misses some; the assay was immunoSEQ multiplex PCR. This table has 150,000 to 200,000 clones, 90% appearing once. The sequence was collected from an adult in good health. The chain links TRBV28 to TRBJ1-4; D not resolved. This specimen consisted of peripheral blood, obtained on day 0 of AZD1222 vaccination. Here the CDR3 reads CASSWTANEKLFF. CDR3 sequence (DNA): TGTGCCAGCAGCTGGACGGCTAATGAAAAACTGTTTTTT. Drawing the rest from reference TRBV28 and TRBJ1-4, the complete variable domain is DVKVTQSSRYLVKRTGEKVFLECVQDMDHENMFWYRQDPGLGLRLIYFSYDVKMKEKGDIPEGYSVSREKKERFSLILESASTNQTSMYLCASSWTANEKLFFGSGTQLSVL.